The 23 T cell receptor beta chains given below trace back to one sample, sequenced in a study of blood T cell repertoires in COVID-19 (dated by TCRdb to the early 2020s). The library was produced with the immunoSEQ multiplex PCR assay. In its TCRdb copy, this immuneACCESS table keeps in-frame sequences only and misses some clones. Where compared with another copy, unresolved V genes explain less than half of these, and the others have no known cause. In this sample the table shows about 94,000 clones, about 86% of which occur a single time. Around 6.9% of the sample is taken by the ten largest. Sequenced: peripheral blood. These receptors originate from a man between 60 and 70 years old with acute or convalescent COVID-19.

This chain links TRBV15 with TRBJ2-5; 7 positions agree with TRBD1. Trimming cost V 4 bases and J 2 bases; bases outside gene matches: 4. The germline V gene encodes CDR1 LNHNV and CDR2 YYDKDF (reference sequence). The CDR3 is 14 residues long. This CDR3 reads CATSNVGQQETQYF. CDR3 DNA: TGTGCCACCAGCAATGTGGGACAGCAAGAGACCCAGTACTTC.

The CDR3 region is CASRGGKQGGSEPQHF. The CDR3 DNA reads as TGTGCCAGTAGGGGCGGGAAACAGGGGGGCAGCGAGCCCCAGCATTTT. The chain carries TRBV19 and TRBJ1-5, with TRBD1 matching 8 bases. The trim removed 6 bases at V and 8 bases at J, leaving 15 bases unmatched. CDR1 LNHDA and CDR2 SQIVND come from the germline V gene (reference sequence). This CDR3 spans 16 amino acids.

The genes are TRBV29-1 and TRBJ1-2, with D maybe TRBD1 (5 bases). This CDR3 region has 15 residues. Germline lookup yields CDR1 SQVTM and CDR2 ANQGSEA. Trimming removed 0 bases at V and 3 bases at J, with 14 bases between. CDR3 in amino acids: CSVEDVIRGDYGYTF. The DNA of the CDR3 is TGCAGCGTTGAAGACGTAATTAGGGGCGACTATGGCTACACCTTC.

This clone has just a few counts. The V call is TRBV6-5, the J call TRBJ2-5; 7 bases line up with TRBD2. The junction had 5 bases not matched to a gene; V was cut back by 0 bases and J by 7 bases. CDR1 is MNHEY and CDR2 is SVGAGI in the germline V gene. This CDR3 comprises 14 residues. The CDR3 sequence is CASSYSGGSGTQYF. The CDR3 DNA follows: TGTGCCAGCAGTTACTCGGGGGGGTCGGGGACCCAGTACTTC.

This chain uses TRBV12-5 with TRBJ1-4; D perhaps matches TRBD1 (5 bases). The germline gives CDR1 LGHNT, CDR2 FRNRAP. Trimming left V 0 bases short and J 8 bases short, with 13 bases between. The CDR3 is 15 residues long. In nucleotides, the CDR3 is TGTGCTAGTGGTTTGGTCCTGGGGACTTGGGAAAAACTGTTTTTT. It specifies CASGLVLGTWEKLFF.

This clone was observed once. CDR3 sequence reads: CASSLVTGLDTEAFF. CDR3 DNA: TGTGCCAGCAGCTTGGTTACAGGGTTGGACACTGAAGCTTTCTTT. The chain has TRBV5-6 and TRBJ1-1; D perhaps matches TRBD1 (6 bases). V lost 0 bases, J lost 3 bases, and 12 bases lay in between. The CDR3 has 15 residues. Per the germline V gene, CDR1 is SGHDT and CDR2 is YYEEEE.

The rearrangement joins TRBV19 to TRBJ1-2, with 10 bases aligning to TRBD1. CDR3 length: 12 residues. Germline lookup yields CDR1 LNHDA and CDR2 SQIVND (reference sequence). V lost 10 bases, J lost 7 bases, and 6 bases stayed unmatched. The CDR3 nucleotides read TGTGCCACGACAGGGGGCTGGAGTGGCTACACCTTC. Translating gives CATTGGWSGYTF.

This clone was counted many times. The chain combines TRBV2 with TRBJ2-3, with 11 bases that match TRBD2. The germline V gene encodes CDR1 SNHLY and CDR2 FYNNEI. The CDR3 runs to 16 residues. The V gene end was trimmed by 7 bases and the J gene end by 2 bases; junction bases not matched to a gene: 8. The CDR3 sequence is CASIIGLAGTTDTQYF. The CDR3 DNA sequence: TGTGCCAGCATTATAGGACTAGCGGGTACCACAGATACGCAGTATTTT.

The chain recombines TRBV2 with TRBJ1-2; 8 bases map to TRBD1. The CDR3 loop spans 15 amino acids. V dropped 6 bases and J dropped 4; count of bases not matched to a gene: 10. The germline gives CDR1 SNHLY, CDR2 FYNNEI. The CDR3 sequence is CASRLQGGVSYGYTF. In DNA form, the CDR3 reads TGTGCCAGCAGACTACAGGGGGGGGTTAGCTATGGCTACACCTTC.

This clone appeared a few times. The rearrangement links TRBV7-8 to TRBJ2-7; TRBD2 matches at 12 bases. V gave up 3 bases and J gave up 3 bases; unmatched junction bases: 9. CDR1 is SGHVS, CDR2 FQNEAQ, per germline. The CDR3 consists of 17 residues. This CDR3 reads CASSLGGLAGSFYEQYF. The CDR3 DNA is TGTGCCAGCAGCTTGGGCGGACTAGCGGGAAGTTTCTACGAGCAGTACTTC.

In DNA form, the CDR3 reads TGTGCCAGCAGTTACAGACAGGGGCGGAACTATGGCTACACCTTC. It yields the protein CASSYRQGRNYGYTF. The chain uses TRBV6-2 or TRBV6-3 and TRBJ1-2; 8 bases map to TRBD1. V lost 2 bases and J lost 2; bases outside the gene matches: 4. The germline V gene has CDR1 MNHEY and CDR2 SVGEGT. This CDR3 is 15 amino acids long.

This rearrangement joins TRBV7-9 to TRBJ2-7; D is perhaps TRBD2 (6 bases). CDR1 SEHNR and CDR2 FQNEAQ come from the germline V gene (reference sequence). This CDR3 spans 15 amino acids. V dropped 5 bases and J dropped 0 bases, with 14 bases sitting between them. The CDR3 loop is CASSQRWGVSYEQYF. DNA for the CDR3: TGTGCCAGCAGCCAGCGGTGGGGGGTCTCCTACGAGCAGTACTTC.

This rearrangement joins TRBV19 to TRBJ1-1, with TRBD1 as a possible D gene (5 bases). There are 16 residues in the CDR3. Trimming took off 4 bases at V and 4 bases at J, with 19 bases between the two ends. Germline CDR1 is LNHDA and CDR2 is SQIVND (reference sequence). The CDR3 DNA follows: TGTGCCAGTAGTACCTGGGAGGGAGGAAGGGGCACTGAAGCTTTCTTT. Encoded protein: CASSTWEGGRGTEAFF. The full variable domain, with the rest looked up from reference TRBV19 and TRBJ1-1, is DGGITQSPKYLFRKEGQNVTLSCEQNLNHDAMYWYRQDPGQGLRLIYYSQIVNDFQKGDIAEGYSVSREKKESFPLTVTSAQKNPTAFYLCASSTWEGGRGTEAFFGQGTRLTVV.

The chain joins TRBV6-5 to TRBJ1-6; D unresolved. V lost 5 bases, J lost 3 bases, and 8 bases lay in between. This CDR3 region has 14 residues. Germline CDR1 reads MNHEY; CDR2 reads SVGAGI. The CDR3 nucleotides read TGTGCCAGCAGTCCCGCGTACTATAATTCACCCCTCCACTTT. Translated: CASSPAYYNSPLHF.

The rearrangement links TRBV29-1 to TRBJ2-7, with TRBD2 matching over 7 bases. The CDR3 runs 14 residues. From germline, CDR1 is SQVTM and CDR2 ANQGSEA. V trimming: 2 bases; J trimming: 3 bases; junction bases outside the gene matches: 7. This chain's CDR3 is CSVELAGLDYEQYF. CDR3 sequence (DNA): TGCAGCGTTGAATTAGCGGGCCTCGACTACGAGCAGTACTTC.

The chain carries TRBV30 and TRBJ2-7; D is uncertain. The CDR3 runs 14 residues. CDR1 is GTSNPN, CDR2 SVGIG, per germline (reference sequence). V lost 4 bases, J lost 3 bases, and 16 bases lay in between. CDR3 DNA sequence: TGTGCCTGGACAGGTTTTTCACGTAACTACGAGCAGTACTTC. Protein sequence: CAWTGFSRNYEQYF.

This chain links TRBV7-3 with TRBJ2-3; TRBD2 agrees at 9 bases. After removal of 2 bases from V and 0 bases from J, the junction contained 0 bases not matched to a gene. The CDR3 is made up of 15 amino acids. Germline values: CDR1 SGHTA, CDR2 FQGTGA. The CDR3 region has the DNA TGTGCCAGCAGCTTAGCGGGGGGGAGCACAGATACGCAGTATTTT. This encodes CASSLAGGSTDTQYF.

This rearrangement joins TRBV30 to TRBJ1-1; D not resolved. From germline, CDR1 is GTSNPN and CDR2 SVGIG (reference sequence). The CDR3 contains 13 residues. With 0 bases removed from V and 2 bases from J, the gap between germline ends came to 7 bases. CDR3 in DNA: TGTGCCTGGAGTGTCCACAGAAACACTGAAGCTTTCTTT. This sequence encodes CAWSVHRNTEAFF.

J is TRBJ1-1 and V is TRBV7-3, with 10 bases matching TRBD1. With 3 bases clipped from V and 2 bases from J, the junction kept 3 bases outside the gene matches. There are 15 residues in the CDR3. Per the germline V gene, CDR1 is SGHTA and CDR2 is FQGTGA. The DNA for the CDR3 is TGTGCCAGCAGCTTGACAGGGGGCCTAAACACTGAAGCTTTCTTT. It encodes CASSLTGGLNTEAFF.

This clone has a handful of counts. The chain carries TRBV30 and TRBJ1-1; D is possibly TRBD1 (5 bases). The CDR3 has 13 amino acids. Germline V CDR1 and CDR2: GTSNPN, SVGIG (reference sequence). V was cut by 2 bases and J by 11 bases, with 18 bases left in between. CDR3 sequence (DNA): TGTGCCTGGAGTCTCGACAGTAGAAGGTTGGCTTTCTTT. Its translation: CAWSLDSRRLAFF.

V gene TRBV18 combines with J gene TRBJ2-7; 7 bases fit TRBD1. The germline V gene encodes CDR1 KGHSH and CDR2 LQKENI. The CDR3 covers 12 residues. The V gene end was trimmed by 3 bases and the J gene end by 5 bases; junction bases not matched to a gene: 1. This CDR3 is CASSPTGDEQYF. CDR3 DNA: TGTGCCAGCTCACCTACAGGGGACGAGCAGTACTTC.

This clone occurred once. The rearrangement uses TRBV28 and TRBJ1-5; D not resolved. The V end lost 6 bases, the J end lost 2 bases, and 14 bases lay between the germline ends. This CDR3 spans 15 amino acids. Germline V lookup: CDR1 MDHEN, CDR2 SYDVKM. CDR3 protein: CASSPVRNGNQPQHF. DNA of the CDR3: TGTGCCAGCAGCCCAGTCCGTAACGGCAATCAGCCCCAGCATTTT.

V gene TRBV5-6 combines with J gene TRBJ2-3, with D maybe TRBD2 (6 bases). The germline gives CDR1 SGHDT, CDR2 YYEEEE. CDR3 length equals 15 residues. V was pared by 0 bases and J by 6 bases, with 14 bases between. The CDR3 sequence is CASSLERHGGDTQYF. The CDR3 DNA reads as TGTGCCAGCAGCTTGGAGAGGCACGGAGGGGATACGCAGTATTTT.